This TCR beta chain was retrieved from a study of blood T cell repertoires in COVID-19. As originally analysed: Scientists estimated how many nucleated cells there were by amplifying reference gene primers. The method was immunoSEQ multiplex PCR; TCRdb's version includes in-frame clones alone and lacks a portion of them. The V and J calls and the clone size are those of that table, but D and trimming were determined from the DNA. The table has 250,000 to 300,000 clones, roughly 86% seen once. This CDR3 is 15 amino acids long. Germline V gene data show CDR1 as GTSNPN and CDR2 as SVGIG (reference sequence). The V and J ends lost 3 bases and 5 bases, in that order; junction bases with no gene match: 7.

The TCR comes from a woman aged 25 to 45 with COVID-19, enrolled during active disease. The V and J genes are TRBV30 and TRBJ2-7; 13 bases fit TRBD2. The material sequenced was peripheral blood. This chain's CDR3 is CAWRHPGLAGNEQYF. CDR3 in DNA: TGTGCCTGGAGACATCCGGGACTAGCGGGGAACGAGCAGTACTTC.